This T cell receptor beta chain was retrieved from a study of blood T cell repertoires in COVID-19. Across the study: Sites in the United States, Italy and Spain provided acute and convalescent COVID-19 samples. T cells, B-cell-depleted T cells, or PBMCs provided the cDNA or gDNA that served as material.

TCRdb keeps only in-frame clones here, not all; method: immunoSEQ multiplex PCR. The data show 300,000 to 350,000 clones, around 90% seen once. The participants were between about 18 and 100 years old and came from fewer than 25 US areas. Participants' reported clinical history set cohort assignment. The receptor was derived from a woman aged 18-29 years with acute COVID-19. The specimen was PBMCs or T cells enriched from blood (not recorded which).

CDR3 DNA: TGTGCCAGCAGTTACGGCGGGACCGGGATCGAGGAGCAGTACTTC. Translating it yields CASSYGGTGIEEQYF. The chain combines TRBV6-6 with TRBJ2-7, with TRBD2 as a possible D gene (6 bases). CDR1 is MNHNY, CDR2 SVGAGI, per germline (reference sequence). V lost 2 bases, J lost 7 bases, and 18 bases lay in between. The CDR3 length is 15 residues.